The rows below give T cell receptor beta chains drawn from one sample of a study of cytomegalovirus exposure and HLA in healthy donors. TCRdb keeps only in-frame clones here, not all; method: immunoSEQ multiplex PCR. The table includes approximately 76,000 clones, 94% detected once. Sequencing input: PBMCs. The receptor set was obtained from a woman younger than 35 in good health and CMV-seronegative. The CDR3 runs from the conserved cysteine through the conserved F or W. D genes are given only for firm matches. Clone size, where shown, is once, few, many, or a class for clones that have expanded.

NA,TRBV7-9,NA,TRBJ1-1,TGTGCCAGCAGTCCGACAGGTAACGACGCTTTCTTT,CASSPTGNDAFF
NA,TRBV10-1,NA,TRBJ2-2,TGCGCCAGCAGTCCCAGTCTGAACACCGGGGAGCTGTTTTTT,CASSPSLNTGELFF
NA,TRBV5-1,NA,TRBJ2-7,TGCGCCAGCAGCGCGACAGGAATCCGCGTTGGCGAGCAGTACTTC,CASSATGIRVGEQYF
NA,TRBV11-3,NA,TRBJ2-7,TGTGCCAGCAGCTTAACAACTAGCTCTACCTACGAGCAGTACTTC,CASSLTTSSTYEQYF
NA,TRBV5-4,NA,TRBJ2-7,TGTGCCAGCAGCCTACCTGGGGCGAACTCAGTTGACGAGTACTTC,CASSLPGANSVDEYF
TRBD1,TRBV27,NA,TRBJ2-7,TGTGCCAGCAGTCCCGGACAGGGAGCGGGCGAGCAGTACTTC,CASSPGQGAGEQYF
TRBD2,TRBV27,NA,TRBJ2-7,TGTGCCAGCAGTTTCCTGACTAGCGGGGGGGCCTCCTACGAGCAGTACTTC,CASSFLTSGGASYEQYF
TRBD1,TRBV27,NA,TRBJ1-2,TGTGCCAGCAAAGGTACAGGGGCTAACTATGGCTACACCTTC,CASKGTGANYGYTF
NA,TRBV6-1,NA,TRBJ1-1,TGTGCCAGCAGCAGCACAGGGAGTGGCACTGAAGCTTTCTTT,CASSSTGSGTEAFF
NA,TRBV9,NA,TRBJ1-4,TGTGCCAGCAGTAAGGCCCGGGGTAATGAAAAACTGTTTTTT,CASSKARGNEKLFF
NA,TRBV7-9,NA,TRBJ2-1,TGTGCCAGCAGCCCACGACAGGACCTCTCCTACAATGAGCAGTTCTTC,CASSPRQDLSYNEQFF
TRBD2,TRBV11-2,NA,TRBJ2-1,TGTGCCAGCAGCTCACTTAGCGGGAGATTCTACAATGAGCAGTTCTTC,CASSSLSGRFYNEQFF
NA,TRBV5-6,NA,TRBJ1-3,TGTGCCAGCAGCTTGGCAGGGCCCGCCGGGTACACCATATATTTT,CASSLAGPAGYTIYF
TRBD1,TRBV14,NA,TRBJ1-2,TGTGCCAGCAGCCAAGGACAGGGGGCTACTCATGGCTACACCTTC,CASSQGQGATHGYTF
TRBD1,TRBV5-6,NA,TRBJ1-5,TGTGCCAGCAGCCTCGCAGGGGGAGGCAATCAGCCCCAGCATTTT,CASSLAGGGNQPQHF
TRBD1,TRBV5-5,NA,TRBJ1-6,TGTGCCAGCAGCTCAGGACAGGGGTTTTATCCTTCTTCACCCCTCCACTTT,CASSSGQGFYPSSPLHF
NA,TRBV5-6,NA,TRBJ2-7,TGTGCCAGCAGCTTGTGGGTCAAAGCGGGCTACGAGCAGTACTTC,CASSLWVKAGYEQYF
NA,TRBV6-1,NA,TRBJ1-5,TGTGCCAGCAGAGAAACCCTCTTACATAGCAATCAGCCCCAGCATTTT,CASRETLLHSNQPQHF
NA,TRBV15,few,TRBJ1-4,TGTGCCACCAGCAGAGAGACGGGTACTAATGAAAAACTGTTTTTT,CATSRETGTNEKLFF
NA,TRBV10-3,NA,TRBJ1-1,TGTGCCATCAGTGAGGTCGGGGATGAAGCTTTCTTT,CAISEVGDEAFF
NA,TRBV2,NA,TRBJ1-5,TGTGCCAGCAGTGAAACCACTGGACAGTCTCATAGCAATCAGCCCCAGCATTTT,CASSETTGQSHSNQPQHF
NA,TRBV5-4,NA,TRBJ2-5,TGTGCCAGCAGCTTGGATAGCACCTACCAGTACTTC,CASSLDSTYQYF
TRBD1,TRBV10-1,NA,TRBJ2-1,TGCGCCAGCAAAAATACAGGGGGAAATGAGCAGTTCTTC,CASKNTGGNEQFF
TRBD1,TRBV7-3,once,TRBJ2-3,TGTGCCAGCAGCTTAACAGGGACAGGGAACGCAGATACGCAGTATTTT,CASSLTGTGNADTQYF
NA,TRBV4-2,NA,TRBJ1-5,TGTGCCAGCAGCCAAGATCGGTCAGGGAAGCAGCCCCAGCATTTT,CASSQDRSGKQPQHF
TRBD2,TRBV7-4,NA,TRBJ2-7,TGTCAGGGAAGGTCTAGCGGGAGGTGCGAGCAGTACTTC,CQGRSSGRCEQYF
TRBD1,TRBV28,NA,TRBJ1-3,TGTGCCAGCAGTTTACCCGGACAGGGTGGAGGAAACACCATATATTTT,CASSLPGQGGGNTIYF
TRBD1,TRBV4-3,NA,TRBJ2-7,TGCGCCAGCAGCCAAGGGACAGGGGACGTCTCCGAGCAGTACTTC,CASSQGTGDVSEQYF
NA,TRBV27,NA,TRBJ1-1,TGTGCCAGCAGCGCAGGTAACACTGAAGCTTTCTTT,CASSAGNTEAFF
NA,TRBV30,NA,TRBJ2-7,TGTGCCTGGAGTGATACGGACACTTACGAGCAGTACTTC,CAWSDTDTYEQYF
NA,TRBV28,NA,TRBJ1-2,TGTGCCAGCTGTGAGCACAGGGCTCTACGCTACACCTTC,CASCEHRALRYTF
NA,TRBV18,NA,TRBJ2-1,TGTGCCAGCTCTCCGTCTTTGCGGGACCCCCTACATGGGCAGTTCTTC,CASSPSLRDPLHGQFF
TRBD2,TRBV12-5,NA,TRBJ2-1,TGTGCTAGTGGTTGGGCTAGCGGCTACAATGAGCAGTTCTTC,CASGWASGYNEQFF
TRBD1,TRBV7-8,NA,TRBJ2-4,TGTGCCAGCAGCCCCGGGACAGGGGGCATTCAGTACTTC,CASSPGTGGIQYF
TRBD2,TRBV4-3,NA,TRBJ2-3,TGCGCCAGCAGCCAAGAACTAGCGGGGGGATTAGATACGCAGTATTTT,CASSQELAGGLDTQYF